This T cell receptor (beta chain) stems from a study of T cell responses to AZD1222 COVID-19 vaccine. This clone was counted a single time. Its antigen is currently unknown. The study, taken as a whole, reports: Donors were mostly white British, more females; clonal diversity possibly underestimated. Across spike, vaccine-associated CD4 TCRs were found, dominant at 160-218 and 743-854.

The CDR3 totals 14 residues. V was clipped by 2 bases and J by 1 base, with 6 bases between them. The germline gives CDR1 SGHRS, CDR2 YFSETQ. The assay was immunoSEQ multiplex PCR, and TCRdb's table has in-frame clones only and misses some. The sample comprises 110,000 or so clones, around 90% of which are singletons, and over 10% rests with the top ten. The gene calls are TRBV5-1 and TRBJ2-2; a weak D match, TRBD2 (5 bases). The sequencing used peripheral blood, collected on day 0 of MenACWY control vaccination. The TCR was taken from an adult in good health. The CDR3 DNA reads TGCGCCAGCAGCTTCGGGGTGAACACCGGGGAGCTGTTTTTT. It is translated as CASSFGVNTGELFF.